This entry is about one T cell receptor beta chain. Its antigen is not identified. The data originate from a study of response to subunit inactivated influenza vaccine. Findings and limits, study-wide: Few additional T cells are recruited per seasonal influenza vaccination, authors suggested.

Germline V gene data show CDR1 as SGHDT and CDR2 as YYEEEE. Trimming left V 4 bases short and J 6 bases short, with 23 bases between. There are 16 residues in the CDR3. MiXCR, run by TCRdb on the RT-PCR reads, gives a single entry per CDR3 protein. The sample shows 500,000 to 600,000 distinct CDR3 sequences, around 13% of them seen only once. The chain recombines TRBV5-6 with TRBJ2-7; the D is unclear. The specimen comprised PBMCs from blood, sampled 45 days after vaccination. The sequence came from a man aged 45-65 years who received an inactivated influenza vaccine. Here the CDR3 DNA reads TGTGCCAGCAGCCCCATTCACCAAGGACGCGCGGCCGAGCAGTACTTC. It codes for CASSPIHQGRAAEQYF. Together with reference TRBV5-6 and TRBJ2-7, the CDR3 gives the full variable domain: DAGVTQSPTHLIKTRGQQVTLRCSPKSGHDTVSWYQQALGQGPQFIFQYYEEEERQRGNFPDRFSGHQFPNYSSELNVNALLLGDSALYLCASSPIHQGRAAEQYFGPGTRLTVT.